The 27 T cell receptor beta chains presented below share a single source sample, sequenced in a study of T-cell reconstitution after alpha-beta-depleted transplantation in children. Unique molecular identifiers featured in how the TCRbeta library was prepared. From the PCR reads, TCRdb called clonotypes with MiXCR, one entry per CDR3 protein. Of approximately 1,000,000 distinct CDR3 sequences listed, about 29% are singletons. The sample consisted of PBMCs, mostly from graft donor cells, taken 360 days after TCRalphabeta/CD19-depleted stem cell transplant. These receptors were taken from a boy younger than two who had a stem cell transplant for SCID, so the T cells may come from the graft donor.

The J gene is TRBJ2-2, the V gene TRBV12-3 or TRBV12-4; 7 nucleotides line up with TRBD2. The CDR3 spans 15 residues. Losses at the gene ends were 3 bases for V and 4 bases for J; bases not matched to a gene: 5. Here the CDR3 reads CASSFSSGLTGELFF. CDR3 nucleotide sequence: TGTGCCAGCAGTTTTTCTAGCGGCCTCACCGGGGAGCTGTTTTTT.

Written as DNA, the CDR3 is TGCGCCAGCAGCCAAGTCAGGGGGAGGGACACTGAAGCTTTCTTT. Protein product: CASSQVRGRDTEAFF. The rearrangement joins TRBV4-3 to TRBJ1-1; the match to TRBD1 covers 7 bases. V shed 1 base and J 3 bases; nucleotides not matched to a gene: 5. The CDR3 is made up of 15 amino acids. Germline V gene lookup returns CDR1 LGHNA and CDR2 YSLEER.

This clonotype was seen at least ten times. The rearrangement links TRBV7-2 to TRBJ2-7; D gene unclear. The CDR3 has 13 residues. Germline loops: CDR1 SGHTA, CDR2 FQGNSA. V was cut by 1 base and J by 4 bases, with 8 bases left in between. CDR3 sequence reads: CASSLVPVYEQYF. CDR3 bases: TGTGCCAGCAGCTTAGTTCCCGTTTACGAGCAGTACTTC. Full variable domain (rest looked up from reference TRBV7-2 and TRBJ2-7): GAGVSQSPSNKVTEKGKDVELRCDPISGHTALYWYRQSLGQGLEFLIYFQGNSAPDKSGLPSDRFSAERTGGSVSTLTIQRTQQEDSAVYLCASSLVPVYEQYFGPGTRLTVT.

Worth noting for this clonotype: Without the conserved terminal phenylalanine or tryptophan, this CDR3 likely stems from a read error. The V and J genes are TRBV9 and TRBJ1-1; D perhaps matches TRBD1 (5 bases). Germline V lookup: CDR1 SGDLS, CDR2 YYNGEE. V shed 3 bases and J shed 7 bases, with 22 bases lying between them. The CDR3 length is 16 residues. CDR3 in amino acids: CASSDSTGSTTFEAFI. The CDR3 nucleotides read TGTGCCAGCAGCGATAGTACAGGTTCTACAACCTTTGAAGCTTTCATT.

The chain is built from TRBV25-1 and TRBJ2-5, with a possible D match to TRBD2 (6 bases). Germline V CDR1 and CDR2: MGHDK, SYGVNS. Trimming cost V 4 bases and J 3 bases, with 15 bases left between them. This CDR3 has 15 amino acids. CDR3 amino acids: CASSGARRVKETQYF. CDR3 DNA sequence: TGTGCCAGCAGTGGGGCCAGGAGGGTCAAAGAGACCCAGTACTTC.

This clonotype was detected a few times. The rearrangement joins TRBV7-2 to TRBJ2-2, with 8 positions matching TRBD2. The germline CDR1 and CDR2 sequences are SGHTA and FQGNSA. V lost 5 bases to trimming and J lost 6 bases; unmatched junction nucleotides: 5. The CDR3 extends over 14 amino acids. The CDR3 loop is CASSVGREAGELFF. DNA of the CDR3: TGTGCCAGCAGCGTCGGGAGGGAGGCCGGGGAGCTGTTTTTT.

This chain's CDR3 is CASSQGPGGRGYEQYF. CDR3 nucleotide sequence: TGTGCCAGCAGCCAAGGACCCGGAGGACGCGGCTACGAGCAGTACTTC. V gene TRBV3-1 combines with J gene TRBJ2-7, with D possibly being TRBD2 (5 bases). CDR3 size: 16 residues. The germline V gene has CDR1 LGHDT and CDR2 YNNKEL (reference sequence). Deletions cut 1 base from V and 3 bases from J, with 16 bases between.

The DNA of the CDR3 is TGTGCCATCAGTGTGTCCCAGGGGGTAAACTATGGCTACACCTTC. Translated, it gives CAISVSQGVNYGYTF. This chain links TRBV10-3 with TRBJ1-2; 7 bases agree with TRBD1. J was trimmed by 2 bases and V by 4 bases; bases with no gene match: 7. Germline assignment: CDR1 ENHRY and CDR2 SYGVKD. This CDR3 spans 15 amino acids.

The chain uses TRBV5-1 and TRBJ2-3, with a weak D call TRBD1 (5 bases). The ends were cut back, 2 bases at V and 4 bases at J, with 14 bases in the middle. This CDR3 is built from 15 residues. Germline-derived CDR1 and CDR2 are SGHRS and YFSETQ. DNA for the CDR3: TGCGCCAGCAGCTTCCTATCGAGCAGGGCAGATACGCAGTATTTT. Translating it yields CASSFLSSRADTQYF.

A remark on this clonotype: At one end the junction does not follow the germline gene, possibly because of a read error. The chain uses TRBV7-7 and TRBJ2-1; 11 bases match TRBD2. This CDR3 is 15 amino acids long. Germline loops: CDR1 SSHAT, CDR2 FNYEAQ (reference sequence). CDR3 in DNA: TGTGCCAGCAGCTTAAGTCCTATTAGCGGGGGGGCCAAGTACTTC. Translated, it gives CASSLSPISGGAKYF.

The CDR3 loop is CASSQDHPRGGDTQYF. CDR3 nucleotide sequence: TGTGCCAGCAGCCAAGATCATCCAAGAGGGGGAGATACGCAGTATTTT. The chain carries TRBV3-1 and TRBJ2-3; a possible D gene is TRBD1 (6 bases). CDR3 size: 16 residues. Trimming took off 0 bases at V and 5 bases at J, with 15 bases between the two ends. Germline loops: CDR1 LGHDT, CDR2 YNNKEL (reference sequence).

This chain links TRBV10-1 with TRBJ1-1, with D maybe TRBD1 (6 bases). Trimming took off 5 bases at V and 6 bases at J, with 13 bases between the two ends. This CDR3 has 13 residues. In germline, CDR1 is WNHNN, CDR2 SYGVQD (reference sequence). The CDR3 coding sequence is TGCGCCAGCAGTTATACAGGGCCAGCTGAAGCTTTCTTT. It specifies CASSYTGPAEAFF.

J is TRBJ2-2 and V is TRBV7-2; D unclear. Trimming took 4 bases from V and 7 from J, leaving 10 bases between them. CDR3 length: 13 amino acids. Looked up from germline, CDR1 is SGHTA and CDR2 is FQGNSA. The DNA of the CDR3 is TGTGCCAGCAGCTGGCAGTACCTCGGGGAGCTGTTTTTT. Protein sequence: CASSWQYLGELFF.

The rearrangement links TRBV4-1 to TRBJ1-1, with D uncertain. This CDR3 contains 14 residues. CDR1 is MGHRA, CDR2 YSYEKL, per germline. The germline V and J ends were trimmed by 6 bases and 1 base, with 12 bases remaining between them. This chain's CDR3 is CASRSTGKNTEAFF. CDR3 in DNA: TGCGCCAGCAGATCCACCGGGAAGAACACTGAAGCTTTCTTT.

The CDR3 nucleotides read TGCAGTGCCAGGGACAGGGTGGGCCCCTACGAGCAGTACTTC. It encodes CSARDRVGPYEQYF. V and J are TRBV20-1 and TRBJ2-7; 9 bases are a match to TRBD1. V was pared by 6 bases and J by 2 bases, with 8 bases of the junction left unmatched. CDR1 and CDR2 (germline): DFQATT, SNEGSKA (reference sequence). This CDR3 spans 14 amino acids.

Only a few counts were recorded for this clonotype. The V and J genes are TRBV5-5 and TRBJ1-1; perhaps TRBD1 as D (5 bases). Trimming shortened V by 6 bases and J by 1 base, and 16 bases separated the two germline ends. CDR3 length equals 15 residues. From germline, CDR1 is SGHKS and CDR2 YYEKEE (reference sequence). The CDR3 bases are TGTGCCAGCACCCCCCTAGCCGGGGCGAACACTGAAGCTTTCTTT. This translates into CASTPLAGANTEAFF.

The DNA for the CDR3 is TGCAGTGCTAGAGTTAGTTTCCAAGAGACCCAGTACTTC. Protein product: CSARVSFQETQYF. The chain couples TRBV20-1 to TRBJ2-5; D remains ambiguous. V was cut by 1 base and J by 1 base, with 7 bases left in between. The germline CDR1 and CDR2 sequences are DFQATT and SNEGSKA (reference sequence). The CDR3 covers 13 residues.

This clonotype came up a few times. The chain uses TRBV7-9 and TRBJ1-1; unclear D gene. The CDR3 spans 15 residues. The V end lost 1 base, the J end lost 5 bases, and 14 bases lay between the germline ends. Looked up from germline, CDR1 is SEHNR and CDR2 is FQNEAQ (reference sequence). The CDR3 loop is CASSLGWGDGTEAFF. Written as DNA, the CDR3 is TGTGCCAGCAGCTTAGGTTGGGGAGACGGTACTGAAGCTTTCTTT. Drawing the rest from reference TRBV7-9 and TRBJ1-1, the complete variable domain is DTGVSQNPRHKITKRGQNVTFRCDPISEHNRLYWYRQTLGQGPEFLTYFQNEAQLEKSRLLSDRFSAERPKGSFSTLEIQRTEQGDSAMYLCASSLGWGDGTEAFFGQGTRLTVV.

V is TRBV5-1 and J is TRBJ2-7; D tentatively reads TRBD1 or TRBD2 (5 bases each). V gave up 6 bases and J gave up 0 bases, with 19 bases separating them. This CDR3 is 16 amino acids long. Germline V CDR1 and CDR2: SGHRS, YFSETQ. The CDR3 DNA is TGCGCCAGCACCTTTCAGCCGGGACCTAACTCCTACGAGCAGTACTTC. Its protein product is CASTFQPGPNSYEQYF. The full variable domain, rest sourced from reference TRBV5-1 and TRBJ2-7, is KAGVTQTPRYLIKTRGQQVTLSCSPISGHRSVSWYQQTPGQGLQFLFEYFSETQRNKGNFPGRFSGRQFSNSRSEMNVSTLELGDSALYLCASTFQPGPNSYEQYFGPGTRLTVT.

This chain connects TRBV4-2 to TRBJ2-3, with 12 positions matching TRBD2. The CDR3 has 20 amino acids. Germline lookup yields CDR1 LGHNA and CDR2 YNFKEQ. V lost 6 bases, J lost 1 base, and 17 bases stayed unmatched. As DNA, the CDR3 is TGTGCCAGCAGTCGAGGTGCTAGCGGGGGGGCTCTTCGTCGCACAGATACGCAGTATTTT. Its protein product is CASSRGASGGALRRTDTQYF.

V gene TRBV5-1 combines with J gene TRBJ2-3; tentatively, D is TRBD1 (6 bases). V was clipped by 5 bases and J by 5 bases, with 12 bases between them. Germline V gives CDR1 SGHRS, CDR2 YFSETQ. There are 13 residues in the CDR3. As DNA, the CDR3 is TGCGCCAGCAGTAAGGGGGAGATAGATACGCAGTATTTT. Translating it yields CASSKGEIDTQYF.

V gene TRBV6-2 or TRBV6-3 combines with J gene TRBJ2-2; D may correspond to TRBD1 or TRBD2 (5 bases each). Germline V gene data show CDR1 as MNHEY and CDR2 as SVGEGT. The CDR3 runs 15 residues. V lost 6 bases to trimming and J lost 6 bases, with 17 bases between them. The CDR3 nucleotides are TGTGCCAGCAGCCCCGTCGAGGGGACCGCCGGGGAGCTGTTTTTT. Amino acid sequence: CASSPVEGTAGELFF.

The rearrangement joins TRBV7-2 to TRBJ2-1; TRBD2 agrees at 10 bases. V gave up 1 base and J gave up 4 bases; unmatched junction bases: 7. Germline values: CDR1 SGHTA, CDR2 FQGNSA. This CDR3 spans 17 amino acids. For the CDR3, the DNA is TGTGCCAGCAGCTTAGTCGGGCTAGCGGGGGTATACAATGAGCAGTTCTTC. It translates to CASSLVGLAGVYNEQFF. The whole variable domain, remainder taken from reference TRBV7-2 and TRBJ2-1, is GAGVSQSPSNKVTEKGKDVELRCDPISGHTALYWYRQSLGQGLEFLIYFQGNSAPDKSGLPSDRFSAERTGGSVSTLTIQRTQQEDSAVYLCASSLVGLAGVYNEQFFGPGTRLTVL.

In DNA, the CDR3 is TGTGCCAGCAACAAACAGGGATCTGAAGAGCAGTACTTC. This translates into CASNKQGSEEQYF. The V call is TRBV7-9, the J call TRBJ2-7; TRBD1 is a possible D gene (6 bases). The germline V and J ends were trimmed by 7 bases and 7 bases, with 17 bases remaining between them. Germline loops: CDR1 SEHNR, CDR2 FQNEAQ (reference sequence). The CDR3 runs to 13 residues. Combining the CDR3 with reference TRBV7-9 and TRBJ2-7 gives the whole variable domain DTGVSQNPRHKITKRGQNVTFRCDPISEHNRLYWYRQTLGQGPEFLTYFQNEAQLEKSRLLSDRFSAERPKGSFSTLEIQRTEQGDSAMYLCASNKQGSEEQYFGPGTRLTVT.

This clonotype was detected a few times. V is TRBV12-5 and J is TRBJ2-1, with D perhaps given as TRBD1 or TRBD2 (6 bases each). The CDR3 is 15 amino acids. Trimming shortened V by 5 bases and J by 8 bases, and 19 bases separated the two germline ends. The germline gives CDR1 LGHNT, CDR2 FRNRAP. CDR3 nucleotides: TGTGCTAGTGGTCCCTCGGACAGAAGGGGGGATGAGCAGTTCTTC. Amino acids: CASGPSDRRGDEQFF.

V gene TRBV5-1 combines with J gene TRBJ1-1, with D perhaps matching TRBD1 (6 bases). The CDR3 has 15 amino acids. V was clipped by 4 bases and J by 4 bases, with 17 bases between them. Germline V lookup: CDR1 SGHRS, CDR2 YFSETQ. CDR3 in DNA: TGCGCCAGCAGCAAAATCACCGGACAGATCACTGAAGCTTTCTTT. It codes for CASSKITGQITEAFF.

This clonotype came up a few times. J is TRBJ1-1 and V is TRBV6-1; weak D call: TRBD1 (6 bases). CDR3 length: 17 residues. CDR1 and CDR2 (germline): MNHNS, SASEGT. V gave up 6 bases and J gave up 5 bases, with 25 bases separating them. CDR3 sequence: CASSKKSRTDFRTEAFF. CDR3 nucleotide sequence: TGTGCCAGCAGCAAGAAATCTAGGACAGATTTCAGAACTGAAGCTTTCTTT.